Listed below are T cell receptor beta chains from one sample, sequenced in a study of cytomegalovirus exposure and HLA in healthy donors. Profiled with immunoSEQ multiplex PCR; TCRdb holds only in-frame clones, not every one. This table lists tens of thousands of clones. The sequencing input was PBMCs. These TCRs come from a female donor in good health and CMV-seronegative. Both conserved end residues are part of each CDR3. The D gene is left open where the match is weak.

>NA|TRBV9|TRBJ1-2
TGTGCCAGCAGCCCTAGGTCGAATGGCTACACCTTC
CASSPRSNGYTF
>NA|TRBV18|TRBJ2-5
TGTGCCAGCTTGGACGGGGACCAAGAGACCCAGTACTTC
CASLDGDQETQYF
>NA|TRBV10-3|TRBJ2-7
TGTGCCATCAGTCTTCCCGCAGCCTACGAGCAGTACTTC
CAISLPAAYEQYF
>NA|TRBV7-2|TRBJ2-7
TGTGCCAGCAGCTTAGGAAACAGCTACGAGCAGTACTTC
CASSLGNSYEQYF
>TRBD2|TRBV2|TRBJ2-7
TGTGCCAGCAGTGATTTAACTAGCGGGAACGAGCAGTACTTC
CASSDLTSGNEQYF
>NA|TRBV5-1|TRBJ1-6
TGCGCCAGCAGCTTTACAGGGAACTCCTATAATTCACCCCTCCACTTT
CASSFTGNSYNSPLHF
>NA|TRBV11-2|TRBJ1-2
TGTGCCAGCAGCTTAGATATGAGACTCTATGGCTACACCTTC
CASSLDMRLYGYTF
>NA|TRBV7-9|TRBJ1-1
TGTGCCAGCAGCTTACTAGACATAAGCGGTGAAGCTTTCTTT
CASSLLDISGEAFF
>TRBD1|TRBV6-5|TRBJ1-2
TGTGCCAGCAGGAAAACGGGACAGGGAAATGGCTACACCTTC
CASRKTGQGNGYTF
>NA|TRBV5-6|TRBJ2-3
TGTGCCAGCAGCCTGGGACTTACAGATACGCAGTATTTT
CASSLGLTDTQYF
>NA|TRBV13|TRBJ2-1
TGTGCCAGCAGCGTAATCAGTCTCAACAATGAGCAGTTCTTC
CASSVISLNNEQFF
>NA|TRBV19|TRBJ2-5
TGTGCCAGTAGTATTGGGCAGGGACAAGAGACCCAGTACTTC
CASSIGQGQETQYF
>NA|TRBV2|TRBJ2-7
TGTGCCAGCAGTGACCCCCTGACAATGCCCTACGAGCAGTACTTC
CASSDPLTMPYEQYF
>NA|TRBV7-8|TRBJ2-2
TGTGCCAGCAGCCTCATAGCTCTCAGGGAGCTGTTTTTT
CASSLIALRELFF
>NA|TRBV7-9|TRBJ1-5
TGTGCCAGCAGACTGGGGGGAAGCAATCAGCCCCAGCATTTT
CASRLGGSNQPQHF
>TRBD1|TRBV7-9|TRBJ1-1
TGTGCCAGCAGCCTCCAGGGGGGACGGGTCACTGAAGCTTTCTTT
CASSLQGGRVTEAFF
>TRBD2|TRBV7-2|TRBJ2-7
TGTGCCAGCAGCTACACTAGCGGGGGGGCCGCCGAGCAGTACTTC
CASSYTSGGAAEQYF
>TRBD1|TRBV18|TRBJ1-2
TGTGCCAGCTCACTACAGGGACAGGATGGCTACACCTTC
CASSLQGQDGYTF
>NA|TRBV5-4|TRBJ2-5
TGTGCCAGCAGCTTTGTGGGCCCACAAGAGACCCAGTACTTC
CASSFVGPQETQYF
>TRBD1|TRBV10-3|TRBJ1-1
TGTGCCATCAGTGGGGACAGGCGTGAAGCTTTCTTT
CAISGDRREAFF
>TRBD1|TRBV28|TRBJ2-7
TGTGCCAGCATTGGGACAGCCTACGAGCAGTACTTC
CASIGTAYEQYF
>TRBD1|TRBV19|TRBJ2-7
TGTGCCAGTAGTATCCGGGACAGGGAAGACGAGCAGTACTTC
CASSIRDREDEQYF
>NA|TRBV7-2|TRBJ2-7
TGTGCCAGCAGCTTAGTAGGACACCACTACGAGCAGTACTTC
CASSLVGHHYEQYF
>NA|TRBV2|TRBJ2-7
TGTGCCAGCAGGTATGCCAGAAACTCCTACGAGCAGTACTTC
CASRYARNSYEQYF
>NA|TRBV13|TRBJ2-7
TGTGCCAGCAGCTTCGACCGACTGAGCTCCTACGAGCAGTACTTC
CASSFDRLSSYEQYF
>NA|TRBV11-3|TRBJ2-1
TGTGCCAGCAGCTTGATGAGGGCCGCCTACAATGAGCAGTTCTTC
CASSLMRAAYNEQFF
>TRBD2|TRBV30|TRBJ2-1
TGTGCCTGGAGTACACTAGCGGGAGCCTACAATGAGCAGTTCTTC
CAWSTLAGAYNEQFF
>TRBD1|TRBV6-6|TRBJ1-1
TGTGCCAGCAGACACAGGGGCACTGAAGCTTTCTTT
CASRHRGTEAFF
>NA|TRBV5-1|TRBJ2-5
TGCGCCAGCAGCTCAGGCCAAGAGACCCAGTACTTC
CASSSGQETQYF